The 14 T cell receptor beta chains below all came from one sample that was sequenced in a study of blood T cells in healthy people across ages. Alongside a J-beta primer mix, a sample-barcoded 5' primer served in a second PCR lasting roughly 7 to 11 cycles. TCRdb used MiXCR to reprocess the 5' RACE reads, holding one entry per CDR3 protein. The repertoire holds roughly 1.6 million distinct CDR3 sequences, with approximately 32% as singletons. The source material was blood. The receptors derive from a woman between 25 and 40 years old in good health.

J is TRBJ2-5 and V is TRBV7-9; D may correspond to TRBD1 or TRBD2 (5 bases each). V was clipped by 7 bases and J by 0 bases, with 12 bases between them. The CDR3 runs 14 residues. CDR1 is SEHNR and CDR2 is FQNEAQ in the germline V gene (reference sequence). The CDR3: CASIPGTNQETQYF. CDR3 nucleotide sequence: TGTGCCAGCATCCCCGGGACCAACCAAGAGACCCAGTACTTC.

The rearrangement joins TRBV25-1 to TRBJ1-1; D uncertain. Germline CDR1 is MGHDK and CDR2 is SYGVNS. V lost 6 bases to trimming and J lost 4 bases, with 12 bases between them. The CDR3 sequence is 13 residues long. The CDR3 reads CASSAGGFTEAFF. DNA for the CDR3: TGTGCCAGCAGCGCGGGAGGATTCACTGAAGCTTTCTTT.

The CDR3, as DNA: TGCAGTGCTCACAGGACAGTCGGCTACACCTTC. This translates into CSAHRTVGYTF. The chain combines TRBV20-1 with TRBJ1-2; TRBD1 is a possible D gene (6 bases). The CDR3 loop spans 11 amino acids. Per germline, CDR1 DFQATT and CDR2 SNEGSKA (reference sequence). V was trimmed by 5 bases and J by 8 bases, leaving 12 bases between them.

The V gene is TRBV5-1, the J gene TRBJ2-3; 15 bases fit TRBD2. With 3 bases clipped from V and 1 base from J, the junction kept 3 bases outside the gene matches. This CDR3 is built from 17 residues. From germline, CDR1 is SGHRS and CDR2 YFSETQ. DNA for the CDR3: TGCGCCAGCAGCTCGGGACTAGCGGGGGGCGGCACAGATACGCAGTATTTT. Residues: CASSSGLAGGGTDTQYF.

This clonotype was counted many times. The chain is built from TRBV20-1 and TRBJ1-4, with D perhaps matching TRBD1 (5 bases). The CDR3 sequence is 14 residues long. Germline CDR1 DFQATT, CDR2 SNEGSKA (reference sequence). Trimming took 6 bases from V and 7 from J, leaving 18 bases between them. CDR3 protein: CSARDSGKSEKLFF. CDR3 in DNA: TGCAGTGCCAGGGATTCCGGGAAGAGTGAAAAACTGTTTTTT.

The V call is TRBV30, the J call TRBJ1-2; D uncertain. The CDR3 is 12 amino acids. CDR1 and CDR2 (germline): GTSNPN, SVGIG (reference sequence). V lost 1 base, J lost 8 bases, and 11 bases lay in between. The CDR3 reads CAWSGTGWGYTF. The DNA for the CDR3 is TGTGCCTGGAGTGGTACCGGTTGGGGCTACACCTTC.

The chain joins TRBV7-2 to TRBJ2-7; 11 bases are a match to TRBD2. The CDR3 is made up of 18 amino acids. V gave up 4 bases and J gave up 0 bases; unmatched junction bases: 11. Germline CDR1 is SGHTA and CDR2 is FQGNSA. The chain's CDR3 is CASSSLRASGGLSYEQYF. In nucleotides, the CDR3 is TGTGCCAGCAGCTCCCTACGGGCTAGCGGGGGGCTCTCCTACGAGCAGTACTTC.

This clonotype was recorded many times. V usage is TRBV7-3 and J usage is TRBJ2-3; no clear D gene. V gave up 2 bases and J gave up 2 bases, with 8 bases separating them. The germline V gene encodes CDR1 SGHTA and CDR2 FQGTGA. There are 14 residues in the CDR3. The CDR3 loop reads CASSLGITTDTQYF. CDR3 nucleotide sequence: TGTGCCAGCAGCTTAGGAATCACCACAGATACGCAGTATTTT.

The V gene is TRBV6-1, the J gene TRBJ1-5, with D perhaps matching TRBD1 (5 bases). Trimming cost V 10 bases and J 6 bases, with 10 bases left between them. This CDR3 contains 11 residues. CDR1 MNHNS and CDR2 SASEGT come from the germline V gene. The CDR3 DNA sequence: TGTGCCATCGGGGGGGGTCAGCCCCAGCATTTT. This encodes CAIGGGQPQHF.

This chain uses TRBV2 with TRBJ2-4; 8 bases match TRBD1. The CDR3 is made up of 16 amino acids. Germline CDR1 SNHLY, CDR2 FYNNEI. The J segment lost 3 bases and the V segment lost 0 bases, leaving 4 bases of the junction unmatched. CDR3 sequence: CASSEARGRSKNIQYF. The CDR3 coding sequence is TGTGCCAGCAGTGAAGCCAGGGGGCGTAGCAAAAACATTCAGTACTTC.

This clonotype was seen a handful of times. The chain uses TRBV15 and TRBJ2-5; 11 bases are a match to TRBD1. V lost 2 bases, J lost 3 bases, and 8 bases stayed unmatched. Germline values: CDR1 LNHNV, CDR2 YYDKDF (reference sequence). This CDR3 spans 17 amino acids. In DNA, the CDR3 is TGTGCCACCAGCAGATCCCGGCCGGGACAGGGGGAAGAGACCCAGTACTTC. Translated, it gives CATSRSRPGQGEETQYF.

The sample holds a few counts of this clonotype. The chain carries TRBV7-8 and TRBJ2-5, with a tentative D call TRBD1 (6 bases). V was trimmed by 3 bases and J by 2 bases, leaving 10 bases between them. CDR3 length: 14 amino acids. CDR1 SGHVS and CDR2 FQNEAQ come from the germline V gene. For the CDR3, the DNA is TGTGCCAGCAGCTTCCAGGGGACGCAAGAGACCCAGTACTTC. Its translation: CASSFQGTQETQYF.

The rearrangement joins TRBV5-1 to TRBJ2-7, with D possibly being TRBD1 or TRBD2 (7 bases each). Germline V gene sequence: CDR1 SGHRS, CDR2 YFSETQ. Trimming cost V 1 base and J 0 bases, with 23 bases left between them. The CDR3 spans 19 residues. The CDR3 protein is CASSLNIRDRLASSYEQYF. CDR3 nucleotides: TGCGCCAGCAGCTTGAACATACGGGACAGACTAGCAAGCTCCTACGAGCAGTACTTC.

The V and J genes are TRBV20-1 and TRBJ2-7; 11 nucleotides agree with TRBD2. Trimming at V came to 6 bases and at J to 7 bases, leaving 23 bases not matched to a gene. The CDR3 runs 18 residues. CDR1 is DFQATT and CDR2 is SNEGSKA in the germline V gene (reference sequence). In DNA form, the CDR3 reads TGCAGTGCCGACGCACCGGGACTAGCGGTCGCTGGATCGGGAGAGCAGTACTTC. Translated: CSADAPGLAVAGSGEQYF.